A selection of T cell receptor beta chains follows, all from one sample in a study of T cell changes during pregnancy in multiple sclerosis. Here immunoSEQ multiplex PCR was the method, and the copy in TCRdb shows in-frame clones only, minus some. Of around 45,000 clones listed, about 91% were seen once; the top ten hold roughly 0.5%. The sequenced sample was CD4+ T cells from peripheral blood mononuclear cells, obtained in the second trimester of pregnancy. These receptors were collected from a female donor in good health, enrolled as a control in a pregnancy study. Each CDR3 is given without its conserved first and last residue. Expanded clones get a size class; other rows say once, few or many, or leave the size out.

clone_size v_call cdr3_length cdr3_aa
NA TRBV18 13 ASSPPGQGGYEQY
NA TRBV21-1 13 ASSPGGLSSYEQY
once TRBV29-1 9 SADRGGGYT
NA TRBV19 14 ASSINPGLTTGELF
NA TRBV5-1 15 ASSLGLAGFRTDTQY
NA TRBV6-5 11 ASLGTNTDTQY
NA TRBV7-3 12 ASSPTGLNTEAF
few TRBV27 15 ASSLSSTGAGANVLT
NA TRBV4-1 14 ASSQMGGGPYNEQF
NA TRBV7-3 13 ASSLSGAIQETQY
NA TRBV6-5 12 ASSWTGNNSPLH
NA TRBV7-3 11 ASSLNGAETQY
NA TRBV7-2 11 ASSLNRGYEQY
NA TRBV5-4 13 ASSFGAGRTDTQY
NA TRBV6-5 14 ASSYSWPGTGDTQY
NA TRBV7-2 12 ASSLGQSSYEQY
few TRBV30 11 AWSEGINTEAF
NA TRBV30 12 AWSLVSGANVLT
few TRBV19 9 GASSYNEQF
NA TRBV5-4 12 ASSLLADTGELF
once TRBV5-1 11 ASRNKQGDGYT
NA TRBV7-8 13 ASSSPRGRGYEQY
once TRBV5-5 14 ASSRATGQSNQPQH
NA TRBV7-9 12 ASSLVGVGYEQY
NA TRBV7-8 13 ASSETDRGNSPLH
NA TRBV6-1 10 ASGAITDTQY
NA TRBV2 13 ASSTRQGINSPLH
NA TRBV4-3 12 ASSQEEALGEQY
NA TRBV28 11 ASSLGRQETQY
NA TRBV4-2 14 ASSQPTSGKPNEQF
NA TRBV29-1 13 SVRGLAGDINEQF
NA TRBV30 11 AWRRSTNEKLF
NA TRBV28 10 ASTLQGEPQH
once TRBV2 14 ASSRRTGVGTGELF
NA TRBV5-1 12 ASSSTGGNEKLF
NA TRBV7-9 15 ASTLGGSSRPDNEQF
NA TRBV4-1 11 ASSQEKGSAHT
NA TRBV5-4 14 ASSSGTSGMVDTQY
NA TRBV9 13 ASSVSAGTNYEQY
NA TRBV30 9 AWSTGQSQY
NA TRBV9 12 ASSVWGRRDTQY